Presented here are 27 T cell receptor beta chains from one specimen sequenced in a study of blood T cell repertoires in COVID-19. Clones were read by immunoSEQ multiplex PCR, and TCRdb kept only the in-frame ones, dropping some. The sample holds fewer than 400,000 clones, over 85% seen once. The sequencing sample was made of PBMCs or T cells enriched from blood (not recorded which). These receptors all stem from a woman aged 25 to 39 who had recovered from COVID-19.

The chain employs TRBV7-8 and TRBJ2-3; the D is unclear. Germline V gene lookup returns CDR1 SGHVS and CDR2 FQNEAQ. The V end was cut by 1 base, the J end by 5 bases, with 10 bases between. CDR3 size: 14 residues. The chain's CDR3 is CASSLELGGDTQYF. As DNA, the CDR3 is TGTGCCAGCAGCTTAGAATTAGGCGGAGATACGCAGTATTTT. The variable domain in full, with the rest retrieved from reference TRBV7-8 and TRBJ2-3, is GAGVSQSPRYKVAKRGQDVALRCDPISGHVSLFWYQQALGQGPEFLTYFQNEAQLDKSGLPSDRFFAERPEGSVSTLKIQRTQQEDSAVYLCASSLELGGDTQYFGPGTRLTVL.

V is TRBV9 and J is TRBJ1-2, with D maybe TRBD1 (5 bases). CDR1 is SGDLS and CDR2 is YYNGEE in the germline V gene. V lost 2 bases to trimming and J lost 7 bases, with 9 bases between them. The CDR3 covers 12 residues. CDR3 region: CASSVEGPGYTF. DNA for the CDR3: TGTGCCAGCAGCGTGGAGGGGCCTGGCTACACCTTC.

Only one count was recorded for this clone. The J gene is TRBJ1-3, the V gene TRBV29-1; no reliable D call. Trimming stripped 4 bases from V and 0 bases from J, with 16 bases between. Germline loops: CDR1 SQVTM, CDR2 ANQGSEA. The CDR3 loop spans 16 amino acids. The CDR3 loop is CSVVLLGPNSGNTIYF. The CDR3 DNA is TGCAGCGTTGTTCTACTTGGGCCAAACTCTGGAAACACCATATATTTT.

The V gene is TRBV28, the J gene TRBJ1-5, with a tentative D call TRBD1 (6 bases). Germline CDR1 MDHEN, CDR2 SYDVKM. The CDR3 consists of 16 residues. V lost 4 bases to trimming and J lost 5 bases, with 18 bases between them. The CDR3: CASSSPRDTIDQPQHF. The CDR3 nucleotides are TGTGCCAGCAGTTCCCCCCGGGACACGATCGATCAGCCCCAGCATTTT.

The chain has TRBV19 and TRBJ1-2, with 7 bases identical to TRBD1. The CDR3 covers 14 residues. Germline CDR1 LNHDA, CDR2 SQIVND (reference sequence). V lost 8 bases to trimming and J lost 2 bases; unmatched junction nucleotides: 8. The DNA for the CDR3 is TGTGCCAGTTCGCCGGGACAGAGAAACTATGGCTACACCTTC. Translation: CASSPGQRNYGYTF.

The V and J genes are TRBV2 and TRBJ1-1; 8 bases match TRBD1. This CDR3 spans 16 amino acids. The germline CDR1 and CDR2 sequences are SNHLY and FYNNEI. V shed 10 bases, J shed 2 bases, and the junction held 15 bases outside the gene matches. CDR3 DNA sequence: TGTGCCACCTCTGCAGGGGGCAGTGGACTAAACACTGAAGCTTTCTTT. It yields the protein CATSAGGSGLNTEAFF.

The chain recombines TRBV6-1 with TRBJ1-5, with D maybe TRBD1 (5 bases). CDR1 is MNHNS and CDR2 is SASEGT in the germline V gene. Trimming took 2 bases from V and 0 from J, leaving 8 bases between them. The CDR3 spans 15 residues. CDR3 nucleotide sequence: TGTGCCAGCAGTGAACAGGGTACTAGCAATCAGCCCCAGCATTTT. It translates to CASSEQGTSNQPQHF.

The chain combines TRBV27 with TRBJ1-2; D is perhaps TRBD1 (5 bases). V lost 3 bases to trimming and J lost 5 bases, with 16 bases between them. The CDR3 covers 15 residues. The germline V gene has CDR1 MNHEY and CDR2 SMNVEV (reference sequence). As DNA, the CDR3 is TGTGCCAGCAGTTTGACCCGCCAGGGTGGGTATGGCTACACCTTC. Protein: CASSLTRQGGYGYTF.

The genes are TRBV27 and TRBJ2-2, with 9 nucleotides matching TRBD1. CDR1 is MNHEY and CDR2 is SMNVEV in the germline V gene (reference sequence). CDR3 length: 15 residues. V shed 7 bases and J 5 bases; nucleotides not matched to a gene: 8. CDR3 region: CASTPQTGGTGELFF. DNA of the CDR3: TGTGCCAGCACCCCCCAGACAGGGGGGACCGGGGAGCTGTTTTTT.

The rearrangement links TRBV12-3 or TRBV12-4 to TRBJ1-2; D gene unclear. CDR3 length equals 13 residues. Trimming shortened V by 3 bases and J by 2 bases, and 7 bases separated the two germline ends. CDR3 amino acids: CASSLRRNYGYTF. The DNA of the CDR3 is TGTGCCAGCAGTTTGAGGAGAAACTATGGCTACACCTTC.

The chain has TRBV4-1 and TRBJ2-5; 14 positions agree with TRBD2. J was trimmed by 5 bases and V by 2 bases; bases with no gene match: 4. The germline CDR1 and CDR2 sequences are MGHRA and YSYEKL. The CDR3 is made up of 16 amino acids. The CDR3 DNA reads as TGCGCCAGCAGCCAACGGACTAGCGGGGGGTCCGAGACCCAGTACTTC. Protein sequence: CASSQRTSGGSETQYF.

The chain carries TRBV30 and TRBJ1-5, with TRBD1 matching 7 bases. This CDR3 comprises 14 residues. Trimming removed 3 bases from V and 1 base from J; junction bases left unmatched: 3. Looked up from germline, CDR1 is GTSNPN and CDR2 is SVGIG (reference sequence). The CDR3 sequence is CAWRGDSSNQPQHF. DNA of the CDR3: TGTGCCTGGAGGGGGGACAGCAGCAATCAGCCCCAGCATTTT.

The chain links TRBV28 to TRBJ1-2; the D gene is possibly TRBD1 (5 bases). Germline-derived CDR1 and CDR2 are MDHEN and SYDVKM. This CDR3 is 14 amino acids long. Trimming cost V 7 bases and J 7 bases, with 19 bases left between them. The CDR3 DNA is TGTGCCAGCACCCTAATGGGACTGTATACTGGCTACACCTTC. As protein: CASTLMGLYTGYTF.

The CDR3 DNA is TGTGCCAGCTCAAAACCAGGGCAGGCCCATGGCTACACCTTC. This sequence encodes CASSKPGQAHGYTF. The chain is built from TRBV18 and TRBJ1-2, with D perhaps TRBD1 (5 bases). Germline V gives CDR1 KGHSH, CDR2 LQKENI. The CDR3 totals 14 residues. V was pared by 5 bases and J by 6 bases, with 16 bases between.

This chain uses TRBV7-3 with TRBJ2-3, with a tentative D call TRBD2 (5 bases). From germline, CDR1 is SGHTA and CDR2 FQGTGA. The CDR3 spans 13 residues. Trimming took 5 bases from V and 3 from J, leaving 9 bases between them. CDR3 loop: CASSPEGTDTQYF. The CDR3 DNA follows: TGTGCCAGCAGCCCAGAGGGAACAGATACGCAGTATTTT.

The chain is built from TRBV19 and TRBJ2-1; 9 bases are shared with TRBD1. Unmatched junction bases numbered 5, after V lost 7 bases and J lost 4 bases. Germline V gives CDR1 LNHDA, CDR2 SQIVND (reference sequence). CDR3 length equals 14 residues. The CDR3 bases are TGTGCCAGTACGGGACAGGGCGTATACAATGAGCAGTTCTTC. As protein: CASTGQGVYNEQFF. The full variable domain, rest sourced from reference TRBV19 and TRBJ2-1, is DGGITQSPKYLFRKEGQNVTLSCEQNLNHDAMYWYRQDPGQGLRLIYYSQIVNDFQKGDIAEGYSVSREKKESFPLTVTSAQKNPTAFYLCASTGQGVYNEQFFGPGTRLTVL.

This chain uses TRBV5-5 with TRBJ2-1, with 8 bases aligning to TRBD2. Germline CDR1 reads SGHKS; CDR2 reads YYEKEE (reference sequence). Germline trimming cut 3 bases from V and 10 bases from J; bases unmatched to any gene: 18. The CDR3 runs to 17 residues. CDR3 in amino acids: CASSYESSGGPLREQFF. DNA for the CDR3: TGTGCCAGCAGCTACGAGTCAAGCGGGGGTCCCTTGAGGGAGCAGTTCTTC. Supplemented by reference TRBV5-5 and TRBJ2-1, the full variable domain reads DAGVTQSPTHLIKTRGQQVTLRCSPISGHKSVSWYQQVLGQGPQFIFQYYEKEERGRGNFPDRFSARQFPNYSSELNVNALLLGDSALYLCASSYESSGGPLREQFFGPGTRLTVL.

J is TRBJ1-3 and V is TRBV3-1 (or the pseudogene TRBV3-2); 10 nucleotides align to TRBD1. The CDR3 runs 18 residues. Trimming removed 0 bases from V and 2 bases from J; junction bases left unmatched: 7. CDR1 LGHDT and CDR2 YNNKEL come from the germline V gene (reference sequence). The CDR3: CASSQDGTGVFAGNTIYF. Here the CDR3 DNA reads TGTGCCAGCAGCCAAGACGGGACAGGGGTCTTCGCTGGAAACACCATATATTTT.

The chain carries TRBV11-2 and TRBJ1-1; D remains unclear. Trimming removed 2 bases from V and 1 base from J, with 8 bases in between. Germline CDR1 is SGHAT and CDR2 is FQNNGV. The CDR3 is made up of 14 amino acids. The CDR3 protein is CASSLSGTNTEAFF. For the CDR3, the DNA is TGTGCCAGCAGCTTATCAGGCACGAACACTGAAGCTTTCTTT. The full variable domain, with the rest looked up from reference TRBV11-2 and TRBJ1-1, is EAGVAQSPRYKIIEKRQSVAFWCNPISGHATLYWYQQILGQGPKLLIQFQNNGVVDDSQLPKDRFSAERLKGVDSTLKIQPAKLEDSAVYLCASSLSGTNTEAFFGQGTRLTVV.

To note about this clone: Other nucleotide sequences from this sample produce the same CDR3. The V and J genes are TRBV6-5 and TRBJ2-1, with 8 bases fitting TRBD2. The J segment lost 1 base and the V segment lost 7 bases, leaving 3 bases of the junction unmatched. This CDR3 has 14 amino acids. Germline V gene data show CDR1 as MNHEY and CDR2 as SVGAGI. The CDR3 region has the DNA TGTGCCAGCACTACTAGCGGATCCTACAATGAGCAGTTCTTC. This sequence encodes CASTTSGSYNEQFF.

The V and J genes are TRBV11-2 and TRBJ2-1; TRBD2 matches 8 bases. J gave up 7 bases and V 4 bases, and 6 bases lay outside the gene matches. CDR3 length: 14 amino acids. CDR1 is SGHAT, CDR2 FQNNGV, per germline. CDR3 sequence: CASSWTAGVNEQFF. Here the CDR3 DNA reads TGTGCCAGCAGCTGGACAGCGGGAGTAAATGAGCAGTTCTTC. The variable domain in full, completed from reference TRBV11-2 and TRBJ2-1, reads EAGVAQSPRYKIIEKRQSVAFWCNPISGHATLYWYQQILGQGPKLLIQFQNNGVVDDSQLPKDRFSAERLKGVDSTLKIQPAKLEDSAVYLCASSWTAGVNEQFFGPGTRLTVL.

This sequence joins TRBV30 and TRBJ1-1; D gene unclear. Trimming took 1 base from V and 10 from J, leaving 10 bases between them. The CDR3 loop spans 11 amino acids. CDR1 is GTSNPN and CDR2 is SVGIG in the germline V gene (reference sequence). The CDR3 spells CAWSANLGAFF. In DNA, the CDR3 is TGTGCCTGGAGTGCCAACCTAGGAGCTTTCTTT. Using reference TRBV30 and TRBJ1-1 for the parts outside the CDR3, the full variable domain is SQTIHQWPATLVQPVGSPLSLECTVEGTSNPNLYWYRQAAGRGLQLLFYSVGIGQISSEVPQNLSASRPQDRQFILSSKKLLLSDSGFYLCAWSANLGAFFGQGTRLTVV.

This clone has at least ten counts. The rearrangement links TRBV4-1 to TRBJ2-7; D not certain. Trimming left V 0 bases short and J 0 bases short, with 12 bases between. This CDR3 comprises 16 residues. Germline values: CDR1 MGHRA, CDR2 YSYEKL. The CDR3 spells CASSQDNGSGSYEQYF. CDR3 in DNA: TGCGCCAGCAGCCAAGATAACGGCTCGGGCTCCTACGAGCAGTACTTC.

V gene TRBV7-8 combines with J gene TRBJ1-2; D is possibly TRBD1 (6 bases). V lost 3 bases and J 5 bases, leaving 10 bases between the germline ends. Germline CDR1 and CDR2: SGHVS and FQNEAQ. The length of the CDR3 is 13 residues. The CDR3 protein is CASSFNRVYGYTF. CDR3 bases: TGTGCCAGCAGCTTTAACAGGGTTTATGGCTACACCTTC.

The V and J genes are TRBV12-3 or TRBV12-4 and TRBJ1-1; maybe TRBD1 (6 bases). V lost 6 bases, J lost 1 base, and 9 bases lay in between. The CDR3 is made up of 13 amino acids. The CDR3 protein is CASSPRGNTEAFF. As DNA, the CDR3 is TGTGCCAGCAGCCCCAGGGGGAACACTGAAGCTTTCTTT.

The chain employs TRBV4-3 and TRBJ2-5; 9 bases map to TRBD2. The CDR3 is 16 residues long. V gave up 0 bases and J gave up 2 bases; unmatched junction bases: 4. Germline loops: CDR1 LGHNA, CDR2 YSLEER. CDR3 residues: CASSQDPAGGQETQYF. The CDR3 region has the DNA TGCGCCAGCAGCCAAGACCCGGCGGGGGGGCAAGAGACCCAGTACTTC.

V usage is TRBV5-1 and J usage is TRBJ2-5, with 7 bases that match TRBD1. Germline trimming cut 3 bases from V and 9 bases from J; bases unmatched to any gene: 2. Germline V gene sequence: CDR1 SGHRS, CDR2 YFSETQ. This CDR3 is 11 amino acids long. The CDR3 reads CASSYQGAQYF. CDR3 nucleotide sequence: TGCGCCAGCAGCTACCAGGGGGCCCAGTACTTC.